The 3 T cell receptor beta chains listed next were all sequenced from one sample in a study of T cell responses to AZD1222 COVID-19 vaccine. Clones were read by immunoSEQ multiplex PCR, and TCRdb kept only the in-frame ones, dropping some. The table includes approximately 82,000 clones, roughly nine tenths detected once. Specimen: peripheral blood, collected on day 0 of AZD1222 vaccination. These receptors were obtained from an adult in good health.

The genes are TRBV4-1 and TRBJ1-4; 10 positions match TRBD1. V lost 0 bases and J lost 4; bases outside the gene matches: 5. CDR1 MGHRA and CDR2 YSYEKL come from the germline V gene. There are 17 residues in the CDR3. This CDR3 is CASSQDGTGAGNEKLFF. CDR3 nucleotides: TGCGCCAGCAGCCAAGATGGGACAGGGGCCGGTAATGAAAAACTGTTTTTT.

This clone is a singleton in its sample. The J gene is TRBJ1-1, the V gene TRBV7-9; no clear D gene. Germline CDR1 SEHNR, CDR2 FQNEAQ (reference sequence). The CDR3 consists of 12 residues. Trimming took off 4 bases at V and 4 bases at J, with 7 bases between the two ends. In nucleotides, the CDR3 is TGTGCCAGCAGCTCGTGGACCACTGAAGCTTTCTTT. Protein: CASSSWTTEAFF. The whole variable domain, remainder taken from reference TRBV7-9 and TRBJ1-1, is DTGVSQNPRHKITKRGQNVTFRCDPISEHNRLYWYRQTLGQGPEFLTYFQNEAQLEKSRLLSDRFSAERPKGSFSTLEIQRTEQGDSAMYLCASSSWTTEAFFGQGTRLTVV.

The genes are TRBV5-1 and TRBJ2-5; the match to TRBD2 covers 10 bases. V was pared by 5 bases and J by 4 bases, with 11 bases of the junction left unmatched. This CDR3 is built from 16 residues. Germline V gene lookup returns CDR1 SGHRS and CDR2 YFSETQ. For the CDR3, the DNA is TGCGCCAGCAGTTCGGCCCCTAGCGGGGGTGTAGAGACCCAGTACTTC. The encoded protein is CASSSAPSGGVETQYF.